This T cell receptor beta chain was sequenced in a study of cytomegalovirus exposure and HLA in healthy donors. Trimming shortened V by 8 bases and J by 0 bases, and 11 bases separated the two germline ends. The CDR3 spans 13 residues. Germline V gene sequence: CDR1 SGHTA, CDR2 FQGNSA. Amplification used 60 Vbeta primers and 13 Jbeta primers. The protocol was immunoSEQ multiplex PCR, while the TCRdb copy is restricted to in-frame clones and leaves out a portion. The data show some 250,000 clones, roughly 82% seen once. The sequenced sample was PBMCs. The TCR originated in a woman in her thirties or forties in good health and CMV-seropositive. The chain links TRBV7-2 to TRBJ2-7; a possible D gene is TRBD1 (5 bases). This CDR3 is CASGASSSYEQYF. The CDR3 DNA follows: TGTGCCAGCGGGGCTTCAAGCTCCTACGAGCAGTACTTC.